These 32 T cell receptor beta chains were all obtained from the same sample, sequenced in a study of graft-versus-host responses after intestinal transplantation. Generated by immunoSEQ multiplex PCR, the TCRdb table keeps only in-frame clones and is missing some. The table shows about 25,000 clones, with approximately 96% occurring only once. The starting material was PBMCs, obtained roughly 29 days after intestinal transplant. The receptor set was obtained from a human patient who received an intestinal transplant, so some T cells may come from the graft donor.

This clone turned up a few times. This chain links TRBV27 with TRBJ1-4, with TRBD1 matching over 8 bases. The germline V gene has CDR1 MNHEY and CDR2 SMNVEV (reference sequence). This CDR3 spans 15 amino acids. V shed 5 bases, J shed 4 bases, and the junction held 6 bases outside the gene matches. The CDR3 nucleotides are TGTGCCAGCAGTACTGGACAGGGAGTTAATGAAAAACTGTTTTTT. It encodes CASSTGQGVNEKLFF.

The rearrangement joins TRBV12-5 to TRBJ2-7, with a tentative D call TRBD1 (5 bases). CDR1 is LGHNT, CDR2 FRNRAP, per germline. Trimming removed 0 bases from V and 1 base from J, with 10 bases in between. There are 15 residues in the CDR3. CDR3 loop: CASGLVSGPSYEQYF. In DNA, the CDR3 is TGTGCTAGTGGTTTGGTATCAGGGCCATCCTACGAGCAGTACTTC. Combining the CDR3 with reference TRBV12-5 and TRBJ2-7 gives the whole variable domain DARVTQTPRHKVTEMGQEVTMRCQPILGHNTVFWYRQTMMQGLELLAYFRNRAPLDDSGMPKDRFSAEMPDATLATLKIQPSEPRDSAVYFCASGLVSGPSYEQYFGPGTRLTVT.

This clone has more than one count but fewer than ten. The rearrangement uses TRBV23-1 and TRBJ1-4; D possibly corresponds to TRBD1 (6 bases). TRBV23-1 is annotated as an ORF whose role is uncertain. The CDR3 spans 16 residues. V lost 2 bases to trimming and J lost 3 bases, with 13 bases between them. The DNA for the CDR3 is TGCGCCAGCAGTCAAACTACAGGGAGGGCTAATGAAAAACTGTTTTTT. It translates to CASSQTTGRANEKLFF.

The rearrangement uses TRBV19 and TRBJ2-3, with D possibly matching TRBD1 (5 bases). This CDR3 is 12 amino acids long. Germline CDR1 reads LNHDA; CDR2 reads SQIVND (reference sequence). V lost 1 base to trimming and J lost 8 bases, with 7 bases between them. CDR3 DNA: TGTGCCAGTAGTATAGGCCAGGGTACGCAGTATTTT. Its protein is CASSIGQGTQYF.

This chain connects TRBV5-6 to TRBJ2-7, with D possibly matching TRBD1 (5 bases). V was shortened by 4 bases and J by 3 bases, with 11 bases between the two germline ends. Per germline, CDR1 SGHDT and CDR2 YYEEEE. The CDR3 spans 13 residues. CDR3 protein: CASSTQGSYEQYF. The CDR3 region has the DNA TGTGCCAGCAGCACCCAGGGTAGCTACGAGCAGTACTTC.

V and J are TRBV6-5 and TRBJ2-7, with D possibly matching TRBD1 (5 bases). There are 15 residues in the CDR3. V was trimmed by 6 bases and J by 2 bases, leaving 17 bases between them. CDR1 and CDR2 (germline): MNHEY, SVGAGI. The DNA of the CDR3 is TGTGCCAGCAGCGGCTTGGGGCCCGAGGCCTACGAGCAGTACTTC. Translated, it gives CASSGLGPEAYEQYF.

The chain combines TRBV12-5 with TRBJ1-4; TRBD1 matches 8 bases. Losses at the gene ends were 2 bases for V and 7 bases for J; bases not matched to a gene: 9. The germline V gene has CDR1 LGHNT and CDR2 FRNRAP. The CDR3 contains 16 residues. CDR3 protein: CASGLLRGTGREKLFF. The CDR3 DNA is TGTGCTAGTGGTTTGCTCCGGGGGACAGGTCGTGAAAAACTGTTTTTT.

The chain links TRBV5-1 to TRBJ1-1; 8 bases map to TRBD1. The CDR3 is 14 residues long. V lost 4 bases to trimming and J lost 2 bases; unmatched junction nucleotides: 4. The germline V gene encodes CDR1 SGHRS and CDR2 YFSETQ. The CDR3 protein is CASSAGTGNTEAFF. The CDR3 coding sequence is TGCGCCAGCAGCGCCGGGACAGGCAACACTGAAGCTTTCTTT.

This clone has just one count. The chain uses TRBV9 and TRBJ2-5; D is ambiguous. The J call could be wrong; TRBJ2-7 is a better fit for the DNA end. The V gene's germline CDR1 is SGDLS and CDR2 YYNGEE. This CDR3 has 17 residues. CDR3 DNA: TGTGCCAGCAGCGTAGGGCGAGTCCCGAGTGGGGACTACGAGCAGTACTTC. Protein: CASSVGRVPSGDYEQYF.

V and J are TRBV5-6 and TRBJ1-5; the D is unclear. The CDR3 contains 13 residues. V was trimmed by 2 bases and J by 7 bases, leaving 10 bases between them. Germline CDR1 is SGHDT and CDR2 is YYEEEE. The CDR3 here is CASSFGDGQPQHF. The CDR3 DNA sequence: TGTGCCAGCAGCTTTGGGGATGGCCAGCCCCAGCATTTT.

This clone was seen only once. The chain is built from TRBV4-1 and TRBJ2-7; a possible D gene is TRBD2 (6 bases). CDR3 size: 13 residues. V lost 0 bases and J lost 3, with 6 bases in between. CDR1 and CDR2 from the germline V gene are MGHRA and YSYEKL. CDR3 loop: CASSQDSGYEQYF. As DNA, the CDR3 is TGCGCCAGCAGCCAAGATAGCGGCTACGAGCAGTACTTC.

This clone was seen just once. The CDR3 coding sequence is TGTGCCAGCAGTTTTGACTACCCGACGCAGTATTTT. Its translation: CASSFDYPTQYF. The rearrangement joins TRBV28 to TRBJ2-3; TRBD2 might be the D (5 bases). CDR1 MDHEN and CDR2 SYDVKM come from the germline V gene. This CDR3 is 12 amino acids long. Trimming took off 3 bases at V and 9 bases at J, with 10 bases between the two ends.

This rearrangement joins TRBV2 to TRBJ1-5, with TRBD1 identical over 7 bases. The CDR3 spans 14 residues. CDR1 is SNHLY, CDR2 FYNNEI, per germline. The V gene end was trimmed by 6 bases and the J gene end by 1 base; junction bases not matched to a gene: 3. CDR3 protein: CASRGTASNQPQHF. The CDR3 DNA sequence: TGTGCCAGCAGGGGGACAGCCAGCAATCAGCCCCAGCATTTT.

In its sample, this clone was seen once. The chain joins TRBV23-1 to TRBJ2-3; 14 positions match TRBD2. TRBV23-1 is noted as an ORF with a role that remains uncertain. This CDR3 region has 18 residues. V trimming: 4 bases; J trimming: 2 bases; junction bases outside the gene matches: 8. The CDR3 reads CASSPFGTSGGNTDTQYF. In nucleotides, the CDR3 is TGCGCCAGCAGTCCTTTTGGGACTAGCGGGGGCAACACAGATACGCAGTATTTT.

V and J are TRBV30 and TRBJ1-1; D is ambiguous. Between the trimmed V and J ends, which lost 4 bases and 0 bases, there was a span of 9 bases. In germline, CDR1 is GTSNPN, CDR2 SVGIG (reference sequence). CDR3 size: 13 residues. This CDR3 reads CAWKVNMNTEAFF. The CDR3 nucleotides are TGTGCCTGGAAAGTTAATATGAACACTGAAGCTTTCTTT.

The chain has TRBV6-4 and TRBJ2-2; D not resolved. The V end lost 2 bases, the J end lost 1 base, and 2 bases lay between the germline ends. CDR3 length: 13 residues. CDR1 is MRHNA, CDR2 SNTAGT, per germline. CDR3 loop: CASSDRNTGELFF. DNA of the CDR3: TGTGCCAGCAGTGACAGGAACACCGGGGAGCTGTTTTTT.

J is TRBJ2-5 and V is TRBV6-1; 8 nucleotides match TRBD1. Germline CDR1 and CDR2: MNHNS and SASEGT. Trimming took 4 bases from V and 2 from J; bases not matched to a gene: 6. The CDR3 runs to 15 residues. CDR3 DNA: TGTGCCAGCAGTGTGTGGACAGGGCCACAAGAGACCCAGTACTTC. Its protein is CASSVWTGPQETQYF.

This clone was detected once. The genes are TRBV10-1 and TRBJ2-1; D not resolved. Germline V gene data show CDR1 as WNHNN and CDR2 as SYGVQD (reference sequence). The CDR3 sequence is 15 residues long. Trimming stripped 4 bases from V and 1 base from J, with 11 bases between. The CDR3 nucleotides are TGCGCCAGCAGTGTGACTGGTAGATCCTACAATGAGCAGTTCTTC. This sequence encodes CASSVTGRSYNEQFF.

In regard to this clone: Other nucleotide sequences from this sample produce the same CDR3. This chain links TRBV29-1 with TRBJ1-1, with D possibly being TRBD1 (6 bases). The germline V gene encodes CDR1 SQVTM and CDR2 ANQGSEA. The CDR3 contains 15 residues. Trimming cost V 7 bases and J 1 base, with 19 bases left between them. Here the CDR3 reads CSGGGVGGWNTEAFF. CDR3 DNA sequence: TGCAGCGGAGGGGGTGTTGGGGGATGGAACACTGAAGCTTTCTTT.

This clone was observed once. This chain connects TRBV15 to TRBJ2-5, with TRBD2 as a possible D gene (6 bases). This CDR3 is 14 amino acids long. The V gene lost 0 bases and the J gene lost 5 bases, with 10 bases spanning the gap. CDR1 is LNHNV, CDR2 YYDKDF, per germline (reference sequence). The CDR3 nucleotides read TGTGCCACCAGCAGAGAGGAGGGACGGGAGACCCAGTACTTC. As protein: CATSREEGRETQYF.

About this clone itself: A junction end diverges from the germline sequence, so it may reflect a read error. The chain couples TRBV6-5 to TRBJ1-4; 11 bases line up with TRBD1. There are 12 residues in the CDR3. The germline gives CDR1 MNHEY, CDR2 SVGAGI. This CDR3 reads CASSYSMRDRGF. The CDR3 nucleotides read TGTGCCAGCAGTTACTCGATGCGGGACAGGGGGTTT.

The V and J genes are TRBV5-1 and TRBJ2-7, with 11 bases identical to TRBD1. V was pared by 4 bases and J by 5 bases, with 8 bases of the junction left unmatched. The CDR3 consists of 15 residues. Germline CDR1 and CDR2: SGHRS and YFSETQ. This CDR3 reads CASSGRTGGGDEQYF. In nucleotides, the CDR3 is TGCGCCAGCAGCGGCCGGACAGGGGGCGGCGACGAGCAGTACTTC.

The rearrangement links TRBV4-1 to TRBJ2-3; no clear D gene. Trimming shortened V by 0 bases and J by 3 bases, and 7 bases separated the two germline ends. From germline, CDR1 is MGHRA and CDR2 YSYEKL. The CDR3 has 14 amino acids. DNA of the CDR3: TGCGCCAGCAGCCAAGATAGAACTACAGATACGCAGTATTTT. Translation gives CASSQDRTTDTQYF.

J is TRBJ2-1 and V is TRBV7-3; a weak D match, TRBD1 (6 bases). Germline loops: CDR1 SGHTA, CDR2 FQGTGA. The CDR3 covers 19 residues. V was trimmed by 5 bases and J by 0 bases, leaving 23 bases between them. CDR3 sequence reads: CASSAQGYGVSSSYNEQFF. CDR3 bases: TGTGCCAGCAGCGCACAGGGATATGGGGTCTCGAGCTCCTACAATGAGCAGTTCTTC. The full variable domain, rest sourced from reference TRBV7-3 and TRBJ2-1, is GAGVSQTPSNKVTEKGKYVELRCDPISGHTALYWYRQSLGQGPEFLIYFQGTGAADDSGLPNDRFFAVRPEGSVSTLKIQRTERGDSAVYLCASSAQGYGVSSSYNEQFFGPGTRLTVL.

The chain carries TRBV6-5 and TRBJ2-1, with 13 bases that match TRBD2. This CDR3 spans 16 amino acids. The germline V gene encodes CDR1 MNHEY and CDR2 SVGAGI. J gave up 7 bases and V 2 bases, and 5 bases lay outside the gene matches. The chain's CDR3 is CASSYRTSGSLNEQFF. The CDR3, as DNA: TGTGCCAGCAGTTACCGGACTAGCGGGAGTCTGAATGAGCAGTTCTTC.

The chain has TRBV6-5 and TRBJ1-4; D possibly corresponds to TRBD1 (6 bases). Germline V gives CDR1 MNHEY, CDR2 SVGAGI. V lost 6 bases, J lost 4 bases, and 15 bases lay in between. This CDR3 is 15 amino acids long. The CDR3 here is CASSSHGQINEKLFF. Written as DNA, the CDR3 is TGTGCCAGCAGCTCCCACGGACAGATTAATGAAAAACTGTTTTTT.

V gene TRBV14 combines with J gene TRBJ2-1; D not certain. V was clipped by 0 bases and J by 6 bases, with 6 bases between them. Per germline, CDR1 SGHDN and CDR2 FVKESK. This CDR3 region has 13 residues. DNA for the CDR3: TGTGCCAGCAGCCAAGACTTGCTCAATGAGCAGTTCTTC. Protein product: CASSQDLLNEQFF.

This chain joins TRBV18 and TRBJ1-1; weak D call: TRBD1 (6 bases). From germline, CDR1 is KGHSH and CDR2 LQKENI. V dropped 4 bases and J dropped 5 bases, with 17 bases sitting between them. The CDR3 sequence is 15 residues long. DNA of the CDR3: TGTGCCAGCTCACACAGGGAGAGCGCGCCTACTGAAGCTTTCTTT. Translating it yields CASSHRESAPTEAFF. The whole variable domain, filled in from reference TRBV18 and TRBJ1-1, reads NAGVMQNPRHLVRRRGQEARLRCSPMKGHSHVYWYRQLPEEGLKFMVYLQKENIIDESGMPKERFSAEFPKEGPSILRIQQVVRGDSAAYFCASSHRESAPTEAFFGQGTRLTVV.

The chain couples TRBV5-6 to TRBJ2-5; 8 bases line up with TRBD1. Germline V gene sequence: CDR1 SGHDT, CDR2 YYEEEE. The ends lost 1 base at V and 5 bases at J; junction bases unmatched: 10. The CDR3 sequence is 16 residues long. The DNA for the CDR3 is TGTGCCAGCAGCTTGATGGGCGCGGACAGGGAGGAGACCCAGTACTTC. Amino acids: CASSLMGADREETQYF.

The chain combines TRBV19 with TRBJ2-1; TRBD2 agrees at 9 bases. CDR3 size: 14 residues. V gave up 6 bases and J gave up 8 bases; unmatched junction bases: 8. Germline CDR1 reads LNHDA; CDR2 reads SQIVND (reference sequence). This CDR3 reads CASSSGREGHEQFF. The CDR3 DNA sequence: TGTGCCAGTAGCTCGGGGCGGGAGGGCCATGAGCAGTTCTTC.

V is TRBV30 and J is TRBJ1-5; D gene ambiguous. Germline lookup yields CDR1 GTSNPN and CDR2 SVGIG (reference sequence). V gave up 2 bases and J gave up 2 bases, with 10 bases separating them. CDR3 size: 14 residues. CDR3 residues: CAWSMGMGNQPQHF. As DNA, the CDR3 is TGTGCCTGGAGTATGGGGATGGGCAATCAGCCCCAGCATTTT. Using reference TRBV30 and TRBJ1-5 for the parts outside the CDR3, the full variable domain is SQTIHQWPATLVQPVGSPLSLECTVEGTSNPNLYWYRQAAGRGLQLLFYSVGIGQISSEVPQNLSASRPQDRQFILSSKKLLLSDSGFYLCAWSMGMGNQPQHFGDGTRLSIL.

This chain connects TRBV29-1 to TRBJ2-7; no clear D. Germline loops: CDR1 SQVTM, CDR2 ANQGSEA. This CDR3 spans 13 amino acids. V was shortened by 4 bases and J by 3 bases, with 13 bases between the two germline ends. The CDR3 DNA reads as TGCAGCGTTGGGGCCGAGGTAGGCTACGAGCAGTACTTC. Protein product: CSVGAEVGYEQYF.